This T cell receptor (beta chain) was retrieved from a study of blood T cell repertoires in COVID-19. Sequencing was performed with immunoSEQ multiplex PCR; in TCRdb, only in-frame clones are kept and a portion is missing. The sample has hundreds of thousands of clones, 88% seen once. The CDR3 consists of 15 residues. Germline-derived CDR1 and CDR2 are LNHDA and SQIVND (reference sequence). Between the trimmed V and J ends, which lost 5 bases and 2 bases, there was a span of 13 bases. This chain joins TRBV19 and TRBJ1-5, with D perhaps TRBD1 (5 bases). The clonotype was recovered from a woman between 45 and 60 years old with COVID-19, enrolled during active disease. The sample consisted of peripheral blood. The CDR3 is CASSRGVIRNQPQHF. The DNA of the CDR3 is TGTGCCAGTAGTCGGGGGGTAATACGCAATCAGCCCCAGCATTTT.